The clone carrying this T cell receptor (beta chain) appeared a few times. The sample comes from a study of T cells in Graves' hyperthyroidism and ophthalmopathy. The source material, RNA transcripts, was used to amplify TCR beta CDR3 regions. First-round RT-PCR targeting the TCR CDR3 was performed with the HTBI primer set. TCRdb analysed the multiplex PCR reads with MiXCR anew, one entry per CDR3 protein. This table has 650,000 to 750,000 distinct CDR3 sequences, less than 15% appearing once. PBMCs were derived from approximately 10 ml fresh peripheral blood. The clonotype was recovered from a woman between 18 and 29 years old with Graves' hyperthyroidism. The specimen sequenced was blood.

The CDR3 protein is CASSQEFSYEQYF. DNA of the CDR3: TGTGCCAGCAGCCAGGAGTTCTCCTACGAGCAGTACTTC. The chain has TRBV28 and TRBJ2-7; no definite D call. Germline-derived CDR1 and CDR2 are MDHEN and SYDVKM. V was pared by 6 bases and J by 0 bases, with 9 bases between. The CDR3 length is 13 residues.